This T cell receptor (beta chain) was retrieved from a study of shared clonotypes between healthy human individuals. Study-level information: For every donor, three CD4 naive, three CD4 memory, two CD8 naive and one CD8 memory plates were used.

Study findings and constraints: Researchers found naive subsets generally carried larger estimated richness than memory subsets. Sharing across four donors was highest in naive CD4 (approximately 5%) and lowest in memory CD8 (about 0.4%).

Trimming took off 2 bases at V and 0 bases at J, with 9 bases between the two ends. CDR3 length equals 15 residues. Germline V gene lookup returns CDR1 SGHRS and CDR2 YFSETQ. The table lists this clone with a few counts. The antigen is undetermined. Authors' methods: Quality scores were absent from the junction-only immunoSEQ sequences, so filtering differed. Assay used: immunoSEQ multiplex PCR; TCRdb lists only in-frame clones, some missing. That table furnishes V, J and clone size, whereas the DNA furnished D and trimming. In the table there are about 1 million clones, about 75% of which are singletons.

V gene TRBV5-1 combines with J gene TRBJ2-1; no clear D gene. Sequencing used memory CD4+ T cells sorted from blood. Subset specified: CD45RA-negative fraction. The sequence was collected from a man between 18 and 29 years old in good health. The CDR3: CASSFAASSYNEQFF. Here the CDR3 DNA reads TGCGCCAGCAGCTTTGCGGCGAGCTCCTACAATGAGCAGTTCTTC.